This is a list of T cell receptor beta chains from one sample in a study of blood T cells in healthy people across ages. TCRdb processed the 5' RACE reads anew with MiXCR; each CDR3 protein has one entry. The data hold more than 900,000 distinct CDR3 sequences, with around 29% observed a single time. These data also formed part of another study, on T cells of mothers and their children.

The sample taken for sequencing was blood. These receptors were collected from a woman aged 35 to 49 in good health. CDR3s include the opening cysteine and the closing phenylalanine or tryptophan. A D gene is named only where the DNA matches it firmly. A clone size is listed for some rows: how often the clone was seen (once, few, many), or a class if it is expanded.

j_gene: TRBJ1-1
abundance: few
d_gene: .
v_gene: TRBV4-2
CDR3aa: CASSGSTEAFF
CDR3nt: TGTGCCAGCAGCGGGAGCACTGAAGCTTTCTTT

j_gene: TRBJ1-2
abundance: once
d_gene: TRBD1
v_gene: TRBV4-3
CDR3aa: CASSQDEGQGLSGYTF
CDR3nt: TGCGCCAGCAGCCAAGATGAGGGACAGGGACTCTCTGGCTACACCTTC

j_gene: TRBJ2-5
abundance: many
d_gene: .
v_gene: TRBV27
CDR3aa: CASRPDGRGTQYF
CDR3nt: TGTGCCAGCAGGCCGGACGGTCGCGGGACCCAGTACTTC

j_gene: TRBJ2-1
abundance: .
d_gene: TRBD2
v_gene: TRBV3-1
CDR3aa: CASSQASSGGVNEQFF
CDR3nt: TGTGCCAGCAGCCAAGCCTCCAGCGGGGGCGTTAATGAGCAGTTCTTC

j_gene: TRBJ2-7
abundance: many
d_gene: .
v_gene: TRBV9
CDR3aa: CASSSSAISSYEQYF
CDR3nt: TGTGCCAGCAGCTCCAGCGCCATAAGCTCCTACGAGCAGTACTTC

j_gene: TRBJ2-7
abundance: many
d_gene: .
v_gene: TRBV28
CDR3aa: CASSPFWGGAVEQYF
CDR3nt: TGTGCCAGCAGTCCCTTTTGGGGGGGGGCGGTTGAGCAGTACTTC

j_gene: TRBJ2-1
abundance: few
d_gene: TRBD1
v_gene: TRBV27
CDR3aa: CASSTGTGGSYNEQFF
CDR3nt: TGTGCCAGCAGTACCGGGACAGGGGGCTCCTACAATGAGCAGTTCTTC

j_gene: TRBJ2-7
abundance: .
d_gene: .
v_gene: TRBV14
CDR3aa: CASSQDGWDPVYEQYF
CDR3nt: TGTGCCAGCAGCCAAGACGGATGGGACCCAGTTTACGAGCAGTACTTC

j_gene: TRBJ2-5
abundance: .
d_gene: .
v_gene: TRBV7-9
CDR3aa: CASEAQETQYF
CDR3nt: TGTGCCAGCGAGGCCCAAGAGACCCAGTACTTC

j_gene: TRBJ2-7
abundance: many
d_gene: TRBD2
v_gene: TRBV5-1
CDR3aa: CASSLGGGVFYEQYF
CDR3nt: TGCGCCAGCAGCTTGGGCGGGGGGGTGTTCTACGAGCAGTACTTC

j_gene: TRBJ2-1
abundance: few
d_gene: .
v_gene: TRBV5-1
CDR3aa: CASSYRASEGNEQFF
CDR3nt: TGCGCCAGCAGTTACAGGGCCAGTGAAGGGAATGAGCAGTTCTTC

j_gene: TRBJ2-2
abundance: .
d_gene: .
v_gene: TRBV12-3/TRBV12-4
CDR3aa: CASRSTRNTGELFF
CDR3nt: TGTGCCAGCAGGTCCACTAGGAACACCGGGGAGCTGTTTTTT

j_gene: TRBJ1-4
abundance: once
d_gene: .
v_gene: TRBV6-1
CDR3aa: CASRQGGREKLFF
CDR3nt: TGTGCCAGCCGTCAGGGAGGAAGGGAAAAACTGTTTTTT

j_gene: TRBJ1-2
abundance: few
d_gene: TRBD1
v_gene: TRBV6-5
CDR3aa: CASSYSGQGTGGGYTF
CDR3nt: TGTGCCAGCAGTTACTCGGGACAGGGAACGGGAGGTGGCTACACCTTC

j_gene: TRBJ1-1
abundance: .
d_gene: .
v_gene: TRBV3-1
CDR3aa: CASSQATGNTEAFF
CDR3nt: TGTGCCAGCAGCCAAGCTACAGGGAACACTGAAGCTTTCTTT

j_gene: TRBJ1-5
abundance: many
d_gene: TRBD1
v_gene: TRBV12-3/TRBV12-4
CDR3aa: CAISRGTENQPQHF
CDR3nt: TGTGCCATTTCTCGTGGGACAGAGAATCAGCCCCAGCATTTT

j_gene: TRBJ2-3
abundance: .
d_gene: TRBD2
v_gene: TRBV12-3/TRBV12-4
CDR3aa: CASSQRGGLSTDAQYF
CDR3nt: TGTGCCAGCAGCCAACGCGGGGGGCTAAGCACAGATGCGCAGTATTTT

j_gene: TRBJ1-2
abundance: .
d_gene: .
v_gene: TRBV5-6
CDR3aa: CASSLYGLQGRLGGYTF
CDR3nt: TGTGCCAGCAGCTTGTACGGTTTGCAGGGGCGACTCGGTGGCTACACCTTC

j_gene: TRBJ2-3
abundance: .
d_gene: .
v_gene: TRBV7-2
CDR3aa: CASSPPPSTDTQYF
CDR3nt: TGTGCCAGCAGCCCACCCCCCTCCACAGATACGCAGTATTTT

j_gene: TRBJ2-7
abundance: .
d_gene: .
v_gene: TRBV28
CDR3aa: CASSSPRGAGGEQYF
CDR3nt: TGTGCCAGCAGCTCTCCCAGGGGGGCCGGGGGCGAGCAGTACTTC

j_gene: TRBJ1-1
abundance: .
d_gene: TRBD1
v_gene: TRBV6-5
CDR3aa: CASSLDRGYSPNTEAFF
CDR3nt: TGTGCCAGCAGTCTCGACAGGGGGTACTCACCGAACACTGAAGCTTTCTTT

j_gene: TRBJ2-3
abundance: once
d_gene: TRBD2
v_gene: TRBV7-3
CDR3aa: CASSRGTSGGYQDTQYF
CDR3nt: TGTGCCAGCAGCCGCGGGACTAGCGGGGGATATCAAGATACGCAGTATTTT

j_gene: TRBJ2-4
abundance: .
d_gene: .
v_gene: TRBV7-2
CDR3aa: CASSGEAMVKNIQYF
CDR3nt: TGTGCCAGCAGCGGGGAGGCTATGGTCAAAAACATTCAGTACTTC

j_gene: TRBJ1-1
abundance: .
d_gene: .
v_gene: TRBV7-2
CDR3aa: CASSLIQGLAEAFF
CDR3nt: TGTGCCAGCAGCTTAATTCAGGGTCTCGCTGAAGCTTTCTTT

j_gene: TRBJ2-7
abundance: .
d_gene: .
v_gene: TRBV6-5
CDR3aa: CASSYSGLTPYEQYF
CDR3nt: TGTGCCAGCAGTTACTCGGGACTTACCCCCTACGAGCAGTACTTC

j_gene: TRBJ2-5
abundance: many
d_gene: .
v_gene: TRBV4-1
CDR3aa: CASSQNPGGEETQYF
CDR3nt: TGCGCCAGCAGCCAGAACCCCGGTGGCGAGGAGACCCAGTACTTC

j_gene: TRBJ1-2
abundance: few
d_gene: .
v_gene: TRBV12-3/TRBV12-4
CDR3aa: CASSLSHERVGGYTF
CDR3nt: TGTGCCAGCAGTTTGTCCCATGAGCGGGTAGGCGGCTACACCTTC

j_gene: TRBJ2-3
abundance: .
d_gene: TRBD2
v_gene: TRBV7-8
CDR3aa: CASSPDPTSGGATDTQYF
CDR3nt: TGTGCCAGCAGCCCTGACCCGACTAGCGGGGGGGCGACAGATACGCAGTATTTT

j_gene: TRBJ2-1
abundance: .
d_gene: .
v_gene: TRBV5-1
CDR3aa: CASSLECSSYNEQFF
CDR3nt: TGCGCCAGCAGCTTGGAATGTAGCTCCTACAATGAGCAGTTCTTC

j_gene: TRBJ1-1
abundance: .
d_gene: .
v_gene: TRBV4-2
CDR3aa: CASSQVQDSTTEAFF
CDR3nt: TGTGCCAGCAGCCAAGTACAGGATAGTACCACTGAAGCTTTCTTT

j_gene: TRBJ2-1
abundance: .
d_gene: TRBD1
v_gene: TRBV6-1
CDR3aa: CASRAGTGAINEQFF
CDR3nt: TGTGCCAGCAGAGCCGGGACAGGGGCGATAAATGAGCAGTTCTTC

j_gene: TRBJ1-5
abundance: few
d_gene: .
v_gene: TRBV5-5
CDR3aa: CASSPGGGWSNQPQHF
CDR3nt: TGTGCCAGCAGCCCGGGGGGGGGCTGGAGCAATCAGCCCCAGCATTTT

j_gene: TRBJ2-7
abundance: .
d_gene: .
v_gene: TRBV7-9
CDR3aa: CASSLVSRGESASQYF
CDR3nt: TGTGCCAGCAGCTTAGTTTCAAGGGGGGAATCGGCCTCCCAGTACTTC

j_gene: TRBJ2-1
abundance: .
d_gene: .
v_gene: TRBV2
CDR3aa: CASSSPGRKSYNEQFF
CDR3nt: TGTGCCAGCAGTTCCCCGGGACGGAAAAGCTACAATGAGCAGTTCTTC

j_gene: TRBJ1-1
abundance: .
d_gene: .
v_gene: TRBV15
CDR3aa: CATSRDNFLGTEAFF
CDR3nt: TGTGCCACAAGCAGAGATAATTTCCTGGGCACTGAAGCTTTCTTT

j_gene: TRBJ2-3
abundance: .
d_gene: TRBD2
v_gene: TRBV15
CDR3aa: CATSIRTSGATDAQYF
CDR3nt: TGTGCCACCAGCATCCGGACTAGCGGGGCTACAGATGCGCAGTATTTT

j_gene: TRBJ1-2
abundance: few
d_gene: .
v_gene: TRBV7-2
CDR3aa: CASSDRITGYGYTF
CDR3nt: TGTGCCAGCAGCGACCGGATTACGGGGTATGGCTACACCTTC

j_gene: TRBJ2-3
abundance: few
d_gene: .
v_gene: TRBV12-3/TRBV12-4
CDR3aa: CASSLAHGPDTQYF
CDR3nt: TGTGCCAGCAGCTTAGCCCACGGACCAGATACGCAGTATTTT

j_gene: TRBJ1-3
abundance: .
d_gene: .
v_gene: TRBV28
CDR3aa: CASSSGQFDSGNTIYF
CDR3nt: TGTGCCAGCAGTAGTGGACAGTTCGACTCTGGAAACACCATATATTTT

j_gene: TRBJ2-1
abundance: .
d_gene: .
v_gene: TRBV2
CDR3aa: CASRPHRTSSYNEQFF
CDR3nt: TGTGCCAGCAGGCCCCACCGGACGAGCTCCTACAATGAGCAGTTCTTC

j_gene: TRBJ1-6
abundance: .
d_gene: .
v_gene: TRBV9
CDR3aa: CASSVGGSSYNSPPHF
CDR3nt: TGTGCCAGCAGCGTAGGGGGGAGCTCCTATAATTCACCCCCCCACTTT

j_gene: TRBJ2-7
abundance: many
d_gene: .
v_gene: TRBV7-9
CDR3aa: CASRGPFREHSYEQYF
CDR3nt: TGTGCCAGCAGGGGGCCTTTCAGGGAGCACTCCTACGAGCAGTACTTC

j_gene: TRBJ2-1
abundance: .
d_gene: .
v_gene: TRBV15
CDR3aa: CATSTRGNEQFF
CDR3nt: TGTGCCACCAGCACCCGCGGCAATGAGCAGTTCTTC

j_gene: TRBJ1-2
abundance: few
d_gene: .
v_gene: TRBV29-1
CDR3aa: CSVEENNAIRGGYTF
CDR3nt: TGCAGCGTTGAGGAAAACAACGCCATCCGGGGGGGCTACACCTTC

j_gene: TRBJ1-2
abundance: .
d_gene: .
v_gene: TRBV28
CDR3aa: CASSRYPNYGYTF
CDR3nt: TGTGCCAGCAGCCGGTATCCAAACTATGGCTACACCTTC

j_gene: TRBJ2-5
abundance: .
d_gene: TRBD2
v_gene: TRBV27
CDR3aa: CASRVGLAGIETQYF
CDR3nt: TGTGCCAGCAGAGTGGGACTAGCGGGGATTGAGACCCAGTACTTC

j_gene: TRBJ1-2
abundance: many
d_gene: .
v_gene: TRBV4-1
CDR3aa: CASSQDLGSIYGYTF
CDR3nt: TGCGCCAGCAGCCAAGATCTAGGGAGCATCTATGGCTACACCTTC

j_gene: TRBJ2-7
abundance: .
d_gene: .
v_gene: TRBV6-1
CDR3aa: CASSEASSSYEQYF
CDR3nt: TGTGCCAGCAGTGAAGCGAGTAGCTCCTACGAGCAGTACTTC

j_gene: TRBJ1-2
abundance: few
d_gene: TRBD1
v_gene: TRBV30
CDR3aa: CASEGTARGYTF
CDR3nt: TGTGCCTCGGAGGGGACAGCAAGGGGCTACACCTTC